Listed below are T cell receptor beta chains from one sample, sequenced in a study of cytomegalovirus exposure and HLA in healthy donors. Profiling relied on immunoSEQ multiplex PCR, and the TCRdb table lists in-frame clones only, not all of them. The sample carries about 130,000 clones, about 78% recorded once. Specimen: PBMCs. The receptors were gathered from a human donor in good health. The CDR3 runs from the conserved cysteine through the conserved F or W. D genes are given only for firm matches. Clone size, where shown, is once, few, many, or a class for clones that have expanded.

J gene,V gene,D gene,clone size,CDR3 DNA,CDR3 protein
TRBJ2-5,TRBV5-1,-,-,TGCGCCAGCAGCGCGGAGGGCAGGGGGGTAGAGACCCAGTACTTC,CASSAEGRGVETQYF
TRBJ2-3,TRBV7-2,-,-,TGTGCCAGCAGCTTACAGGGTTCAGATACGCAGTATTTT,CASSLQGSDTQYF
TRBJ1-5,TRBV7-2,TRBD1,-,TGTGCCAGCAGCTTGGGACAGGCCGGACAGCCCCAGCATTTT,CASSLGQAGQPQHF
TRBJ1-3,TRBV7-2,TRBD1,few,TGTGCCAGCAGCCCCCGACAGGGAATCTCTGGAAACACCATATATTTT,CASSPRQGISGNTIYF
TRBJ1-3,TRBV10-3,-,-,TGTGCCATCGACGCGGGGATAAGCCCTCCTGGAAACACCATATATTTT,CAIDAGISPPGNTIYF
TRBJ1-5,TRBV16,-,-,TGTGCCAGCAGCCCCCTCGCGGGGATCGATCAGCCCCAGCATTTT,CASSPLAGIDQPQHF
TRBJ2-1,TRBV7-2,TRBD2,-,TGTGCCAGTGGACTAGCGGGGAGTCAGTTCTTC,CASGLAGSQFF
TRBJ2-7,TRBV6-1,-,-,TGTGCCAGCAGTAAACGGGGAGGTAACTACGAGCAGTACTTC,CASSKRGGNYEQYF
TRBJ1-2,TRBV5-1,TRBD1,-,TGCGCCAGCAGCCCGGGACAGAGTTCTTATGGCTACACCTTC,CASSPGQSSYGYTF
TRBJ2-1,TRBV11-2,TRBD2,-,TGTGCCAGCAGCTTAGAGGGGGGGGTCTATTATGAGCAGTTCTTC,CASSLEGGVYYEQFF
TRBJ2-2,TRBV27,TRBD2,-,TGTGCCAGCAGAGTGGGACTAGCGGGAAGGCTGACCGGGGAGCTGTTTTTT,CASRVGLAGRLTGELFF
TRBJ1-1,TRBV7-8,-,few,TGTGCCAGCAGCTTAGCCCCGCCGGTGACTGAAGCTTTCTTT,CASSLAPPVTEAFF
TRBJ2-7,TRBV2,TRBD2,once,TGTGCCAGCAAGGTAGCGGGGAGCTCCTACGAGCAGTACTTC,CASKVAGSSYEQYF
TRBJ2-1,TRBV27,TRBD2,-,TGTGCCAGCAATTCGGGACTAGCGGGAGTGGACAATGAGCAGTTCTTC,CASNSGLAGVDNEQFF
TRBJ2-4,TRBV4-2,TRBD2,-,TGTGCCAGCAGCGCCTGGACTAGCGGGGGGTTAAGGGGGAACATTCAGTACTTC,CASSAWTSGGLRGNIQYF
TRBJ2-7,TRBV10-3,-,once,TGTGCCATCAGTGAGAGTGGGCAGGGTGATTCCTACGAGCAGTACTTC,CAISESGQGDSYEQYF
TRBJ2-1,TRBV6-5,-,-,TGTGCCAGCAGTTACCCCGGGGTAGCTGGTTACAATGAGCAGTTCTTC,CASSYPGVAGYNEQFF
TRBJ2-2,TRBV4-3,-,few,TGCGCCAGCAGCCGCGAGGCCACGGGGGTCACCGGGGAGCTGTTTTTT,CASSREATGVTGELFF
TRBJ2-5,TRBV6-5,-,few,TGTGCCAGCAGTTACCGGGGGGAGACCCAGTACTTC,CASSYRGETQYF
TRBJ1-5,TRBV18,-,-,TGTGCCAGCTCACCACGGGCGGGGAGCAATCAGCCCCAGCATTTT,CASSPRAGSNQPQHF
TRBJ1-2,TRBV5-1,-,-,TGCGCCAGCAGCTTTGACCGGGACATCTATGGCTACACCTTC,CASSFDRDIYGYTF
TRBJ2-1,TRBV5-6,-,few,TGTGCCAGCAGCTTATTATACAATGAGCAGTTCTTC,CASSLLYNEQFF
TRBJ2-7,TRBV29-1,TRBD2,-,TGCAGCGTTGAACTCAGGGTGGGGGTCGGGGTCAGCCGGGGACTAGCGGGAGGAACCTACGAGCAGTACTTC,CSVELRVGVGVSRGLAGGTYEQYF
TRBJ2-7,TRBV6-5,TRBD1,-,TGTGCCAGCACCTACCGGGACAGGGTCTACGAGCAGTACTTC,CASTYRDRVYEQYF
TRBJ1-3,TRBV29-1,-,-,TGCAGCGTTGGGACAGCTGGAAACACCATATATTTT,CSVGTAGNTIYF
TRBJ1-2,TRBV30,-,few,TGTGCCTGGGGAGAGACCGGGACTGCGAACTATGGCTACACCTTC,CAWGETGTANYGYTF
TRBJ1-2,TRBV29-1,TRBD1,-,TGCAGCGTTGGGGCGGGGACAGGGGTATTCAACTATGGCTACACCTTC,CSVGAGTGVFNYGYTF
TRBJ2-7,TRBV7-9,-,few,TGTTCCAGCAGCTTAGGTCTGTACGAGCAGTACTTC,CSSSLGLYEQYF
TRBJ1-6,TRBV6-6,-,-,TGTGCCAGCAGTTACTCAGGCTCACCTCCACGGGGGATCCACTTT,CASSYSGSPPRGIHF
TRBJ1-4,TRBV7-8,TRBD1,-,TGTGCCAGCAGCTTGCGGGACAGGGACGAAAAACTGTTTTTT,CASSLRDRDEKLFF
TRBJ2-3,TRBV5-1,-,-,TGCGCCAGCAGCCAGGGGTTTGCAGATACGCAGTATTTT,CASSQGFADTQYF
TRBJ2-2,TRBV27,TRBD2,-,TGTGCCAGCAGTTTAAGGGGTCTAGCGGGAGGTATCGGGGAGCTGTTTTTT,CASSLRGLAGGIGELFF